The sequence of this T cell receptor (beta chain) was determined in a study of T cells after yellow fever vaccination. The study, taken as a whole, reports: Contaminants from the bulk population, in the form of abundant clonotypes, could be found in FACS-sorted repertoires. A small proportion of clonotypes was detected in both the CD4 and CD8 compartments.

Of note for this clonotype: Its specificity is unknown.

There are 12 residues in the CDR3. V shed 3 bases and J shed 7 bases, with 10 bases lying between them. 5'RACE template switching generated TCR cDNA, adding a universal primer site and UMIs. Each CDR3 protein gets one entry after TCRdb re-called the 5' RACE reads with MiXCR. The table has a few hundred thousand distinct CDR3 sequences, 13% seen once. The rearrangement joins TRBV12-3 or TRBV12-4 to TRBJ2-7, with D tentatively TRBD2 (5 bases). The receptor was derived from a man aged 25 to 40 who received the YFV17D yellow fever vaccine. The sequenced sample was CD4+ T cells sorted from PBMCs, obtained 45 days after the yellow fever booster vaccination. The CDR3, as DNA: TGTGCCAGCAGTTTCCGGGCGGGTGAGCAGTACTTC. Translated, it gives CASSFRAGEQYF.